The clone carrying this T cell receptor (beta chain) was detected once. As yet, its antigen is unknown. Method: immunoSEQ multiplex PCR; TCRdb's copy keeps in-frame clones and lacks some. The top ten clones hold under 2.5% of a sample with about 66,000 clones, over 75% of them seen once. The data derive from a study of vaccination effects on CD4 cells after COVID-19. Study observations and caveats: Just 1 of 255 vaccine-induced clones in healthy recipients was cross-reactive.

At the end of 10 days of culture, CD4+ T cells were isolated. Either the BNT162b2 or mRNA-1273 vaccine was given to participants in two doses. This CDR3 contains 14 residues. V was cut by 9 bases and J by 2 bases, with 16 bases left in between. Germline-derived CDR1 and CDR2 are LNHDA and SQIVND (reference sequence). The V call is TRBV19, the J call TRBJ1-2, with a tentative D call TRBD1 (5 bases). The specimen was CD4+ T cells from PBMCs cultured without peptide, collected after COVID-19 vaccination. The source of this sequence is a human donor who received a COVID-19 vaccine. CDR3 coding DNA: TGTGCCAGCGCTAAACGGGGCCAAAACTATGGCTACACCTTC. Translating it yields CASAKRGQNYGYTF.